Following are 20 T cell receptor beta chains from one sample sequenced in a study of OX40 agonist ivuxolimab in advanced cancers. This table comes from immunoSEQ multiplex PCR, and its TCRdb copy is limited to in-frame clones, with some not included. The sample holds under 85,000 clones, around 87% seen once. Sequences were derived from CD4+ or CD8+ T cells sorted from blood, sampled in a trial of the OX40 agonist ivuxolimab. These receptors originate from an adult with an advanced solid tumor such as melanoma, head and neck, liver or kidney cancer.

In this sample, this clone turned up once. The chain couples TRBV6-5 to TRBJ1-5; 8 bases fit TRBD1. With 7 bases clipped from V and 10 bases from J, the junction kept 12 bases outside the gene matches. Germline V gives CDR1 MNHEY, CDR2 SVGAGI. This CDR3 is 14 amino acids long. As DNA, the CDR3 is TGTGCCAGCACCTTACAGGGGGGGGAGCGACCCCAGCATTTT. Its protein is CASTLQGGERPQHF.

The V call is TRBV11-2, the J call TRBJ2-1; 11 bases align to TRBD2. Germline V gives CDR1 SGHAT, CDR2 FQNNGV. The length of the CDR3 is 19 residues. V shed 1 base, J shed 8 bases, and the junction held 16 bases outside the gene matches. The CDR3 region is CASSLGVSGRAGKGDEQFF. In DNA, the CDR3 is TGTGCCAGCAGCTTAGGTGTTAGCGGGAGGGCCGGGAAGGGCGATGAGCAGTTCTTC.

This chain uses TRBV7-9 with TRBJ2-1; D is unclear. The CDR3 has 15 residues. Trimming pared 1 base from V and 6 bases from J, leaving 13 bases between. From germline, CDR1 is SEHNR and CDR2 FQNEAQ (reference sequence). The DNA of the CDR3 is TGTGCCAGCAGCTTAGAACGCCCAAAACCCAATGAGCAGTTCTTC. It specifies CASSLERPKPNEQFF.

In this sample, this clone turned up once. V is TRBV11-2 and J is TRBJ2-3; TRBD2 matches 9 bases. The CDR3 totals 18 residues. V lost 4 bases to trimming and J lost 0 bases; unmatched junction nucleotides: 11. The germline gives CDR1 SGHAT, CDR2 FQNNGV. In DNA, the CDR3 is TGTGCCAGCAGCTCACGCAGCGGGAGGAGTTGGAGCACAGATACGCAGTATTTT. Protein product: CASSSRSGRSWSTDTQYF.

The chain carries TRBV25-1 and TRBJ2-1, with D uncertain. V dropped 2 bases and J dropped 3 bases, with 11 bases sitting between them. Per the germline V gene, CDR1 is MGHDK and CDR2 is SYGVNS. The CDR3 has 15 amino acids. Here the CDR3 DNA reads TGTGCCAGCAGTGAAATGGCCGCTAGCTACAATGAGCAGTTCTTC. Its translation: CASSEMAASYNEQFF.

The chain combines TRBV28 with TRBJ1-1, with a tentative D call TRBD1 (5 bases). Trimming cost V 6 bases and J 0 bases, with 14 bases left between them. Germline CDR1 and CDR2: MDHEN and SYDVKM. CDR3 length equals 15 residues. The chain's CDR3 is CASRQSGAMNTEAFF. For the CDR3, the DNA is TGTGCCAGCAGGCAAAGTGGGGCCATGAACACTGAAGCTTTCTTT.

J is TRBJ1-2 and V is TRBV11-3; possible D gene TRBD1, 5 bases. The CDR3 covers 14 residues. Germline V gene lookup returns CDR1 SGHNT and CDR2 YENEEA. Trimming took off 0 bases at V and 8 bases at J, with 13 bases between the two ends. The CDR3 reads CASSLDRAEGGYTF. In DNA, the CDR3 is TGTGCCAGCAGCTTAGACAGAGCCGAGGGGGGCTACACCTTC.

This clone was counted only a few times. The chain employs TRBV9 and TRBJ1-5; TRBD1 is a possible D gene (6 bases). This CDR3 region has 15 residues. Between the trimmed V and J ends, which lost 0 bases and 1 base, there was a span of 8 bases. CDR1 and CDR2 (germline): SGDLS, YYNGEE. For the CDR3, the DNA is TGTGCCAGCAGCGTAGCAGGGGAGAGCAATCAGCCCCAGCATTTT. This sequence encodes CASSVAGESNQPQHF. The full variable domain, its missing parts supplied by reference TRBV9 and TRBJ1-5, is DSGVTQTPKHLITATGQRVTLRCSPRSGDLSVYWYQQSLDQGLQFLIQYYNGEERAKGNILERFSAQQFPDLHSELNLSSLELGDSALYFCASSVAGESNQPQHFGDGTRLSIL.

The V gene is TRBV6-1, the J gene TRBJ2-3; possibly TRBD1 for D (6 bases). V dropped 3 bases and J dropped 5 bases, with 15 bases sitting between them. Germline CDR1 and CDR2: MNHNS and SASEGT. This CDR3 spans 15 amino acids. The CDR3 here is CASSDQYGGEDTQYF. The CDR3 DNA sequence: TGTGCCAGCAGTGACCAGTATGGGGGCGAAGATACGCAGTATTTT.

The CDR3 DNA is TGTGCCAGCAGCTTAGTCGGACAGGGGAATTCACCCCTCCACTTT. Residues: CASSLVGQGNSPLHF. The genes are TRBV11-3 and TRBJ1-6, with 9 bases aligning to TRBD1. J gave up 7 bases and V 1 base, and 2 bases lay outside the gene matches. Per germline, CDR1 SGHNT and CDR2 YENEEA. The CDR3 is 15 residues long.

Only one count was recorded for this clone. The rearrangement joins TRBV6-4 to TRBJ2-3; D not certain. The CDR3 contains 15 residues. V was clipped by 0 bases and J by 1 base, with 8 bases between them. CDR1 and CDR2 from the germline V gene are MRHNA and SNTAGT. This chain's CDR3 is CASSDSGLGTDTQYF. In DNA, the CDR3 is TGTGCCAGCAGTGACTCCGGGCTGGGCACAGATACGCAGTATTTT.

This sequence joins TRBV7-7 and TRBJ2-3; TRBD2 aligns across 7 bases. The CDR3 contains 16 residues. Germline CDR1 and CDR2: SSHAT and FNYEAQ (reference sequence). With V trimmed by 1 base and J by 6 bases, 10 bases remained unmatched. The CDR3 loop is CASSLDETAGTDTQYF. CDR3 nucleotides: TGTGCCAGCAGCTTAGATGAGACAGCGGGAACGGATACGCAGTATTTT.

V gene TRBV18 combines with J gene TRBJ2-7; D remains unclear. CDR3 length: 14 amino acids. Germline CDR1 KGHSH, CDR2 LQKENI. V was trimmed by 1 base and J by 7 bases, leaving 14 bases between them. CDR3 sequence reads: CASSPQSERWEQYF. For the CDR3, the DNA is TGTGCCAGCTCACCACAAAGTGAGCGATGGGAGCAGTACTTC.

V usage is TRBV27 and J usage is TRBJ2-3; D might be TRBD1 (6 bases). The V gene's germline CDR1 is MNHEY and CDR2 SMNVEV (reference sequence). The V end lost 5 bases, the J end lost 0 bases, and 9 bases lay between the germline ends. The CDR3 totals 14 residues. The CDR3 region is CASSQGWSTDTQYF. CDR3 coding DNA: TGTGCCAGCAGTCAGGGGTGGAGCACAGATACGCAGTATTTT.

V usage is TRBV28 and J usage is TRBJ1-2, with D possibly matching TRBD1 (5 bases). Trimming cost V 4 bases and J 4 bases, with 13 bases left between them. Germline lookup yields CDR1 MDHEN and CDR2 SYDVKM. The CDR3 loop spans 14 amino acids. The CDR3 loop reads CASSSSGAVYGYTF. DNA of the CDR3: TGTGCCAGCAGTTCCTCCGGGGCAGTCTATGGCTACACCTTC.

CDR3 nucleotide sequence: TGTGCCAGCAGCTGGCGGGAGTCCGGGGAGCTGTTTTTT. Translation gives CASSWRESGELFF. The chain uses TRBV7-2 and TRBJ2-2; 7 bases are a match to TRBD2. CDR1 is SGHTA, CDR2 FQGNSA, per germline. The CDR3 consists of 13 residues. V trimming: 4 bases; J trimming: 6 bases; junction bases outside the gene matches: 2.

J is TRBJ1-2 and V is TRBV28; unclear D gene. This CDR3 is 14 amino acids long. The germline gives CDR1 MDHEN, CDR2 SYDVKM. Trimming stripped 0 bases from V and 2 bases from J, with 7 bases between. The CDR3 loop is CASSLWSGNYGYTF. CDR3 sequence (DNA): TGTGCCAGCAGTTTATGGTCGGGGAACTATGGCTACACCTTC.

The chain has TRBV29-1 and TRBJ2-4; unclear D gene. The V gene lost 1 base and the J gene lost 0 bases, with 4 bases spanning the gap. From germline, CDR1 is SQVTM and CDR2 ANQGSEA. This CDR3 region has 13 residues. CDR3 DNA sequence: TGCAGCGTTGAAGCCTTAGCCAAAAACATTCAGTACTTC. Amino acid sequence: CSVEALAKNIQYF.

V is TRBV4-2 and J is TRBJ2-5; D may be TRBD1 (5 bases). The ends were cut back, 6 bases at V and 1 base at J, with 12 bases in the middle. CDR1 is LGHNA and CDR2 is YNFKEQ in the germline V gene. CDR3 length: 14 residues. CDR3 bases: TGTGCCAGCAGTCCCGGGCAGGGCCAAGAGACCCAGTACTTC. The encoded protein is CASSPGQGQETQYF.

CDR3 in DNA: TGTGCCAGCAGTTTTTTAGTGGGGAAGTCCTACACCTTC. Translation gives CASSFLVGKSYTF. This chain links TRBV28 with TRBJ1-2, with no clear D. This CDR3 contains 13 residues. V shed 3 bases and J shed 10 bases, with 15 bases lying between them. Per germline, CDR1 MDHEN and CDR2 SYDVKM.